This TCR beta chain was recorded in a study of T cells in tuberculosis. Whole-study context: A South African cohort included IGRA-negative adolescents, latently infected IGRA-positive adolescents and adults with active tuberculosis.

This clone was seen a single time. TCRdb's table, derived via immunoSEQ multiplex PCR, lists solely in-frame clones and lacks some. Counted here are 45,000 or so clones, 90% to 95% occurring once; the ten biggest clones make up roughly 7%. The sequenced sample was PBMCs. This clonotype was obtained from a donor between 10 and 29 years old with latent tuberculosis or without tuberculosis infection.

CDR3 protein: CASTVDRGAGELFF. For the CDR3, the DNA is TGTGCCAGCACCGTAGACAGGGGCGCCGGGGAGCTGTTTTTT. The chain combines TRBV6-6 with TRBJ2-2, with 8 positions matching TRBD1. The CDR3 length is 14 residues. V lost 7 bases to trimming and J lost 6 bases; unmatched junction nucleotides: 7. Germline CDR1 is MNHNY and CDR2 is SVGAGI (reference sequence).